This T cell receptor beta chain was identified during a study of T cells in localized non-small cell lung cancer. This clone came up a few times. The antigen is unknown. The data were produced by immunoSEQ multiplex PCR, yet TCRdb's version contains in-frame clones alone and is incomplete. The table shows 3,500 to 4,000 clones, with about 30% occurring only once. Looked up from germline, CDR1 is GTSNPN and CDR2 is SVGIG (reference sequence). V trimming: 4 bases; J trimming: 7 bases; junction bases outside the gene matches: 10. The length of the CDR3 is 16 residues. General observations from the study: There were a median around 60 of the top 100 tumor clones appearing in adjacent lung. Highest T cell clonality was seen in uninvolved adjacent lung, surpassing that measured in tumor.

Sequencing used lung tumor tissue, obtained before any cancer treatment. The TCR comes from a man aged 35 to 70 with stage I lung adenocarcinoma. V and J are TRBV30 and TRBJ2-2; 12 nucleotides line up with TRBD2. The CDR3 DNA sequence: TGTGCCTGGACCCTCGGACTAGCGGGGTCTATCGGGGAGCTGTTTTTT. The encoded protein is CAWTLGLAGSIGELFF.